The 25 T cell receptor beta chains presented below share a single source sample, sequenced in a study of CD8 T cells in ankylosing spondylitis. TCRdb re-called the 5' RACE reads with MiXCR, one entry per CDR3 protein. Seen here are approximately 260,000 distinct CDR3 sequences, approximately 20% observed once, and the top ten hold 25% to 40%. Source material: blood, either unsorted or a sorted T cell fraction (not recorded which). The receptors originated from a male donor with ankylosing spondylitis or in good health (not recorded which).

This clonotype was counted only a few times. The chain carries TRBV7-2 and TRBJ2-1, with TRBD1 as a possible D gene (6 bases). The CDR3 has 14 residues. V lost 1 base and J lost 8, with 12 bases in between. The germline gives CDR1 SGHTA, CDR2 FQGNSA. The CDR3 loop reads CASSLGQAWDEQFF. Written as DNA, the CDR3 is TGTGCCAGCAGCTTAGGACAGGCGTGGGATGAGCAGTTCTTC.

The genes are TRBV7-6 and TRBJ2-1; 7 bases align to TRBD2. Germline lookup yields CDR1 SGHVS and CDR2 FNYEAQ. The J segment lost 5 bases and the V segment lost 2 bases, leaving 9 bases of the junction unmatched. This CDR3 has 16 amino acids. CDR3 DNA sequence: TGTGCCAGCAGCTTATTTGGGACCGGGACTAACAATGAGCAGTTCTTC. Residues: CASSLFGTGTNNEQFF.

At least ten counts were recorded for this clonotype. This chain joins TRBV27 and TRBJ2-5; D is ambiguous. V shed 10 bases and J shed 1 base, with 13 bases lying between them. From germline, CDR1 is MNHEY and CDR2 SMNVEV (reference sequence). This CDR3 spans 13 amino acids. The CDR3 loop is CATADLLQETQYF. CDR3 coding DNA: TGTGCCACGGCCGACCTACTCCAAGAGACCCAGTACTTC.

The chain has TRBV12-3 or TRBV12-4 and TRBJ2-3; D possibly corresponds to TRBD1 (5 bases). With 4 bases removed from V and 4 bases from J, the gap between germline ends came to 15 bases. The CDR3 is 15 amino acids. The CDR3 nucleotides read TGTGCCAGCAGTTCAACCTTCCCGACAGCAGATACGCAGTATTTT. Amino acid sequence: CASSSTFPTADTQYF.

There are many counts of this clonotype. The V gene is TRBV29-1, the J gene TRBJ2-7; 7 bases map to TRBD1. The CDR3 has 12 residues. V trimming: 6 bases; J trimming: 2 bases; junction bases outside the gene matches: 4. From germline, CDR1 is SQVTM and CDR2 ANQGSEA. CDR3 region: CSVADRAYEQYF. The CDR3 DNA follows: TGCAGCGTCGCCGACAGGGCCTACGAGCAGTACTTC.

This clonotype was seen many times. The V and J genes are TRBV29-1 and TRBJ2-2; no clear D. Germline V gene sequence: CDR1 SQVTM, CDR2 ANQGSEA. The CDR3 runs 13 residues. Trimming took 7 bases from V and 2 from J, leaving 11 bases between them. The CDR3: CSGQLENTGELFF. Here the CDR3 DNA reads TGCAGCGGCCAATTGGAAAACACCGGGGAGCTGTTTTTT.

This clonotype came up many times. The chain links TRBV7-8 to TRBJ2-5; the match to TRBD2 covers 11 bases. This CDR3 contains 17 residues. V shed 5 bases, J shed 2 bases, and the junction held 10 bases outside the gene matches. Germline CDR1 SGHVS, CDR2 FQNEAQ. The DNA of the CDR3 is TGTGCCAGCAGCCAGGCCCTAGCGGGGGGCTCTCAAGAGACCCAGTACTTC. Amino acid sequence: CASSQALAGGSQETQYF.

The V and J genes are TRBV4-3 and TRBJ2-1; 13 positions agree with TRBD2. After removal of 2 bases from V and 6 bases from J, the junction contained 1 base not matched to a gene. Looked up from germline, CDR1 is LGHNA and CDR2 is YSLEER. The CDR3 totals 15 residues. In DNA form, the CDR3 reads TGCGCCAGCAGCCAAACTAGCGGGAGGGCCAATGAGCAGTTCTTC. Protein sequence: CASSQTSGRANEQFF.

The chain carries TRBV27 and TRBJ2-1; 9 bases fit TRBD2. The V gene's germline CDR1 is MNHEY and CDR2 SMNVEV (reference sequence). With 0 bases clipped from V and 1 base from J, the junction kept 1 base outside the gene matches. The CDR3 is made up of 16 amino acids. In nucleotides, the CDR3 is TGTGCCAGCAGTTTATCTAGCGGGGGATCCTACAATGAGCAGTTCTTC. Amino acids: CASSLSSGGSYNEQFF.

In its sample, this clonotype was seen a few times. DNA of the CDR3: TGTGCCAGCACCCCCGGGACAGGGTTTGTCCATGAGCAGTTCTTC. It codes for CASTPGTGFVHEQFF. The chain links TRBV12-3 or TRBV12-4 to TRBJ2-1, with 9 bases matching TRBD1. The CDR3 sequence is 15 residues long. V shed 7 bases, J shed 8 bases, and the junction held 12 bases outside the gene matches.

This clonotype was recorded many times. V and J are TRBV4-1 and TRBJ1-1, with D uncertain. This CDR3 is built from 17 residues. Trimming shortened V by 4 bases and J by 1 base, and 19 bases separated the two germline ends. Germline values: CDR1 MGHRA, CDR2 YSYEKL. In DNA form, the CDR3 reads TGCGCCAGCAGCCTAACGAGCGGAACAAACCCGAACACTGAAGCTTTCTTT. This sequence encodes CASSLTSGTNPNTEAFF.

V is TRBV6-2 or TRBV6-3 and J is TRBJ2-7; TRBD1 agrees at 10 bases. CDR3 size: 16 residues. The J segment lost 5 bases and the V segment lost 5 bases, leaving 12 bases of the junction unmatched. From germline, CDR1 is MNHEY and CDR2 SVGEGT. This CDR3 is CASSLTGTGAVDEQYF. In nucleotides, the CDR3 is TGTGCCAGCAGTCTAACCGGGACAGGGGCTGTCGACGAGCAGTACTTC.

This clonotype appeared a few times. In nucleotides, the CDR3 is TGTGCCAGCAGCTTCGCCGGGACAGGGACCTACAATGAGCAGTTCTTC. It translates to CASSFAGTGTYNEQFF. The V and J genes are TRBV7-6 and TRBJ2-1, with TRBD1 identical over 9 bases. The V and J ends lost 3 bases and 2 bases, in that order; junction bases with no gene match: 5. The germline V gene encodes CDR1 SGHVS and CDR2 FNYEAQ. The CDR3 is 16 amino acids.

This clonotype was detected a few times. This chain links TRBV12-3 or TRBV12-4 with TRBJ1-1; 7 bases align to TRBD1. Trimming took 7 bases from V and 5 from J; bases not matched to a gene: 7. The CDR3 is made up of 13 amino acids. The CDR3 sequence is CASNRGGRTEAFF. CDR3 bases: TGTGCCAGCAACAGGGGAGGGAGGACTGAAGCTTTCTTT.

This clonotype showed up just a few times. V usage is TRBV24-1 and J usage is TRBJ2-1; TRBD2 matches at 7 bases. CDR3 length equals 11 residues. After removal of 10 bases from V and 7 bases from J, the junction contained 3 bases not matched to a gene. Germline V lookup: CDR1 KGHDR, CDR2 SFDVKD. The CDR3 loop is CATAGENEQFF. CDR3 bases: TGTGCCACGGCGGGGGAAAATGAGCAGTTCTTC.

The chain is built from TRBV10-3 and TRBJ2-4; TRBD2 agrees at 7 bases. CDR3 size: 16 residues. CDR1 and CDR2 (germline): ENHRY, SYGVKD. J gave up 2 bases and V 4 bases, and 8 bases lay outside the gene matches. As DNA, the CDR3 is TGTGCCATCAGTGGGGCAGCGGGAAGTACCAAAAACATTCAGTACTTC. Protein sequence: CAISGAAGSTKNIQYF.

This rearrangement joins TRBV7-2 to TRBJ2-1, with 8 bases lining up with TRBD2. Trimming cost V 6 bases and J 5 bases; bases outside gene matches: 3. CDR1 is SGHTA and CDR2 is FQGNSA in the germline V gene. This CDR3 contains 13 residues. CDR3 DNA: TGTGCCAGCAGAATTAGCGGGGACAATGAGCAGTTCTTC. Protein: CASRISGDNEQFF.

The chain recombines TRBV20-1 with TRBJ2-5, with D possibly TRBD1 on 6 matching bases. V lost 4 bases to trimming and J lost 4 bases, with 19 bases between them. The CDR3 totals 15 residues. Germline CDR1 and CDR2: DFQATT and SNEGSKA (reference sequence). CDR3 in amino acids: CSATLLWGQVETQYF. The DNA for the CDR3 is TGCAGTGCTACCCTATTATGGGGGCAAGTAGAGACCCAGTACTTC.

The chain couples TRBV4-3 to TRBJ2-1, with 14 bases identical to TRBD2. The CDR3 has 16 residues. CDR1 LGHNA and CDR2 YSLEER come from the germline V gene. J lost 9 bases, V lost 3 bases, and 7 bases had no gene match. CDR3 sequence reads: CASSQDRLAGGSEQFF. CDR3 coding DNA: TGCGCCAGCAGCCAGGATCGACTAGCGGGAGGGAGTGAGCAGTTCTTC.

V and J are TRBV27 and TRBJ2-7; D perhaps matches TRBD2 (5 bases). The CDR3 is made up of 15 amino acids. Germline V CDR1 and CDR2: MNHEY, SMNVEV (reference sequence). V was clipped by 0 bases and J by 0 bases, with 9 bases between them. CDR3 region: CASSLSVAGSYEQYF. CDR3 DNA: TGTGCCAGCAGTTTATCTGTCGCGGGCTCCTACGAGCAGTACTTC.

This clonotype was seen only a few times. This chain connects TRBV6-1 to TRBJ1-3; no firm D call. V dropped 0 bases and J dropped 1 base, with 7 bases sitting between them. CDR1 and CDR2 (germline): MNHNS, SASEGT. The CDR3 extends over 15 amino acids. The DNA of the CDR3 is TGTGCCAGCAGTGAAGCGGGTGGATCTGGAAACACCATATATTTT. Translating gives CASSEAGGSGNTIYF.

This clonotype was counted between two and nine times. The chain uses TRBV4-3 and TRBJ2-7, with 10 bases that match TRBD2. In germline, CDR1 is LGHNA, CDR2 YSLEER. The CDR3 loop spans 19 amino acids. V was pared by 1 base and J by 0 bases, with 12 bases of the junction left unmatched. CDR3: CASSQVLAGEGGISYEQYF. The CDR3 DNA reads TGCGCCAGCAGCCAAGTGCTAGCGGGAGAAGGGGGGATCTCCTACGAGCAGTACTTC.

The table lists this clonotype with a few counts. V usage is TRBV6-5 and J usage is TRBJ2-4; 7 bases match TRBD2. Trimming removed 8 bases from V and 6 bases from J; junction bases left unmatched: 4. Germline lookup yields CDR1 MNHEY and CDR2 SVGAGI. The CDR3 covers 12 residues. CDR3 nucleotide sequence: TGTGCCAGCGGATCGGGGGGAAACATTCAGTACTTC. Residues: CASGSGGNIQYF.

The chain combines TRBV3-1 with TRBJ2-1; D is possibly TRBD2 (5 bases). Looked up from germline, CDR1 is LGHDT and CDR2 is YNNKEL (reference sequence). With 0 bases removed from V and 13 bases from J, the gap between germline ends came to 13 bases. This CDR3 region has 13 residues. The CDR3 region has the DNA TGTGCCAGCAGCCAAGAAAGCCTAGCTGACCAGTTCTTC. This sequence encodes CASSQESLADQFF.

The chain joins TRBV20-1 to TRBJ2-7; possibly TRBD1 for D (6 bases). The CDR3 has 13 residues. The germline CDR1 and CDR2 sequences are DFQATT and SNEGSKA (reference sequence). V was cut by 3 bases and J by 4 bases, with 13 bases left in between. In DNA, the CDR3 is TGCAGTGCTAGTAGGGGGAGAAGGTACGAGCAGTACTTC. The encoded protein is CSASRGRRYEQYF.